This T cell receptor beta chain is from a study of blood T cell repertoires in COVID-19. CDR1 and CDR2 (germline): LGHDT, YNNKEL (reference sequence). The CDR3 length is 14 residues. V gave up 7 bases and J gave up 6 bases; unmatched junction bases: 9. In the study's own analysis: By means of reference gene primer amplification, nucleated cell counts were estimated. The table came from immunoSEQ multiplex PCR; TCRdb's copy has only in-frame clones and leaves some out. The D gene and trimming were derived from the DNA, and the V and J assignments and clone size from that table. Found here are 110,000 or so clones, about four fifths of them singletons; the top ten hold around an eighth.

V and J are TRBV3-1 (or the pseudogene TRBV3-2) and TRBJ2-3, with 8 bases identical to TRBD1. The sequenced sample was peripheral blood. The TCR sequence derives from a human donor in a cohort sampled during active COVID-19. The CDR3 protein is CASTKNQGADTQYF. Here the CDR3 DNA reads TGTGCCAGCACCAAAAACCAGGGGGCGGATACGCAGTATTTT.